This TCR beta chain comes out of a study of T-cell memory formation after mild COVID-19. TCRdb independently ran MiXCR on the 5' RACE reads; one entry per CDR3 protein. The sample shows 190,000 or so distinct CDR3 sequences, over 20% of them seen only once. V shed 8 bases and J 5 bases; nucleotides not matched to a gene: 11. The CDR3 is 14 amino acids. Germline V gene sequence: CDR1 SGHVS, CDR2 FQNEAQ. This clonotype was counted only a few times. The TCR originated in an adult woman who had mild COVID-19 (a few samples of this study predate the infection). Cell type and time point are not known. The sequencing sample was made of PBMCs or a T cell subset sorted from them (not recorded which). J is TRBJ1-1 and V is TRBV7-8; 7 nucleotides agree with TRBD1. CDR3 bases: TGTGCCAGCTTCACGCGAGGGGGCAGGACTGAAGCTTTCTTT. This encodes CASFTRGGRTEAFF.